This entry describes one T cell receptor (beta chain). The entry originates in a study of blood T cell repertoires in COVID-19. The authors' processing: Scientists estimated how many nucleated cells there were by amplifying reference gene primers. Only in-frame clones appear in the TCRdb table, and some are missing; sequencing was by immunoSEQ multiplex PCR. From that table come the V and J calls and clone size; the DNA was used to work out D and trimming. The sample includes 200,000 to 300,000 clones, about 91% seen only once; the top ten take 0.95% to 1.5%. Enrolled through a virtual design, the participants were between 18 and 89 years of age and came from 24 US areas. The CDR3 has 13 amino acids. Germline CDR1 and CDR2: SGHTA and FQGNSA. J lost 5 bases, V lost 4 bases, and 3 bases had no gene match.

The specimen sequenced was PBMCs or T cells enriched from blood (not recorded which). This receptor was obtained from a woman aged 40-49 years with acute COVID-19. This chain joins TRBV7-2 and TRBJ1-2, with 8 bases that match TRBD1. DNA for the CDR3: TGTGCCAGCAGCTCAGGACAGGGTTATGGCTACACCTTC. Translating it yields CASSSGQGYGYTF.